The rows below give T cell receptor beta chains drawn from one sample of a study of blood T cell repertoires in COVID-19. The assay was immunoSEQ multiplex PCR, and TCRdb's table has in-frame clones only and misses some. The repertoire includes roughly 240,000 clones, around nine tenths of them detected once, and around 1.6% sits in the top ten. Sequenced sample: peripheral blood. The source of these receptors is a woman in her fifties or sixties who had recovered from COVID-19. CDR3s include the opening cysteine and the closing phenylalanine or tryptophan. A D gene is named only where the DNA matches it firmly. Size is stated for part of the rows, as once, few or many counts, or as a class when the clone is expanded.

J gene	V gene	D gene	clone size	CDR3 DNA	CDR3 protein
TRBJ2-2	TRBV11-2	.	.	TGTGCCAGCAGCGCCGCGGGGTGGGACACCGGGGAGCTGTTTTTT	CASSAAGWDTGELFF
TRBJ1-2	TRBV2	.	.	TGTGCCAGCGGCCCCACAGGAAACTATGGCTACACCTTC	CASGPTGNYGYTF
TRBJ2-7	TRBV7-9	.	many	TGTGCCAGCAGCTTAGGCCAGTCTTCCTACGAGCAGTACTTC	CASSLGQSSYEQYF
TRBJ1-1	TRBV28	.	few	TGTGCCAGCAGTTTCGTCTCACGGGGGGGCACTGAAGCTTTCTTT	CASSFVSRGGTEAFF
TRBJ1-3	TRBV6-5	.	.	TGTGCCACCATCACGGGGGGCTCTGGAAACACCATATATTTT	CATITGGSGNTIYF
TRBJ2-5	TRBV7-6	TRBD2	once	TGTGCCAGCAGCTTCGGGACTAGCGGGGTAGAGACCCAGTACTTC	CASSFGTSGVETQYF
TRBJ1-2	TRBV20-1	.	.	TGCAGTGCTCCAAACTATGGCTACACCTTC	CSAPNYGYTF
TRBJ2-7	TRBV2	.	.	TGTGCCAGCAGTCTACAGTCTCCCGAGCAGTACTTC	CASSLQSPEQYF
TRBJ1-1	TRBV15	TRBD1	.	TGTGCCACCAGCAGCCGAGACAGGGGGGGCACTGAAGCTTTCTTT	CATSSRDRGGTEAFF
TRBJ2-6	TRBV5-4	.	.	TGTGCCAGCAGCTTCGGGGGGCGAAGCTCTGGGGCCAACGTCCTGACTTTC	CASSFGGRSSGANVLTF
TRBJ1-2	TRBV28	.	once	TGTGCCAGCAGTTTGGAGAGTGGGGCATCTAACTATGGCTACACCTTC	CASSLESGASNYGYTF
TRBJ1-1	TRBV28	.	.	TGTGTTGTAGTTCTCATGAACACTGAAGCTTTCTTT	CVVVLMNTEAFF
TRBJ2-7	TRBV7-2	.	.	TGTGCCAGCAGCTTAGCCTTCTCCTACGAGCAGTACTTC	CASSLAFSYEQYF
TRBJ2-5	TRBV7-6	.	.	TGTGCCAGCAGCGCGAGCCCGGCGGGCTTCGGAGAGACCCAGTACTTC	CASSASPAGFGETQYF
TRBJ1-5	TRBV19	.	few	TGTGCCAGTAGTGTTACAGGGCCCAATCAGCCCCAGCATTTT	CASSVTGPNQPQHF
TRBJ2-2	TRBV9	.	medium-sized	TGTGCCAGCCAACCCTCTGACAGCCCGACCGGGGAGCTGTTTTTT	CASQPSDSPTGELFF
TRBJ2-7	TRBV9	TRBD2	.	TGTGCCAGCAGCGTCGGGAGGTCGGGACCCTACGAGCAGTACTTC	CASSVGRSGPYEQYF
TRBJ1-2	TRBV18	.	.	TGTGCCAGCTCACCGATATCCGGGACACTTGGCTACACCTTC	CASSPISGTLGYTF
TRBJ2-7	TRBV11-3	.	.	TGTGCCAGCAGCTTAGGTAGCAGGGGTTACGAGCAGTACTTC	CASSLGSRGYEQYF
TRBJ2-5	TRBV5-1	.	once	TGCGCCAGCAGCTTGGCCTCCCCCGTACTAGAAGAGACCCAGTACTTC	CASSLASPVLEETQYF